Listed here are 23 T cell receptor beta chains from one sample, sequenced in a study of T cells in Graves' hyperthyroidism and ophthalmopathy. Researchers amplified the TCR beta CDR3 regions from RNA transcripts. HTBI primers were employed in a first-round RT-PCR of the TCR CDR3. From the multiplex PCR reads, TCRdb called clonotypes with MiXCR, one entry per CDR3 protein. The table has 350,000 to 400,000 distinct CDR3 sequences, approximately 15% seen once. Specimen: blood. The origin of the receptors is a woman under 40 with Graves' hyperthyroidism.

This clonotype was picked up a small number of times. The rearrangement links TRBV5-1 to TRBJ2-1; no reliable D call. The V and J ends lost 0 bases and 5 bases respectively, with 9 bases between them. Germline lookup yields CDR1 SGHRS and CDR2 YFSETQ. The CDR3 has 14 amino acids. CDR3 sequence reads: CASSLGWLNNEQFF. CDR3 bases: TGCGCCAGCAGCTTGGGTTGGTTGAACAATGAGCAGTTCTTC.

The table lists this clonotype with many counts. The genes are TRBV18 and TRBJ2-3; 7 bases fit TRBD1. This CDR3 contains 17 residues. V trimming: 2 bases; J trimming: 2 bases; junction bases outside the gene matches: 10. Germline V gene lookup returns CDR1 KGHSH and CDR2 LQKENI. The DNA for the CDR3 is TGTGCCAGCTCACCATCTACCGGGACAGAGAACACAGATACGCAGTATTTT. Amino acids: CASSPSTGTENTDTQYF.

CDR3 DNA: TGTGCCACCAGTGACCCTAGTGGACTAGCAGGGGACGAGCAGTACTTC. Protein sequence: CATSDPSGLAGDEQYF. J is TRBJ2-7 and V is TRBV24-1, with 8 nucleotides matching TRBD2. Per the germline V gene, CDR1 is KGHDR and CDR2 is SFDVKD. Trimming at V came to 4 bases and at J to 5 bases, leaving 12 bases not matched to a gene. The CDR3 is 16 amino acids.

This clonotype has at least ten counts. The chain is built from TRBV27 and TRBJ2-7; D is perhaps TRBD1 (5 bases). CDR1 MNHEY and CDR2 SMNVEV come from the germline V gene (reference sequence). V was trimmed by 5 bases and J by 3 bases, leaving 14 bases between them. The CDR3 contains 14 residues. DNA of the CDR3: TGTGCCAGCAGTCTAAGGGGCGGATACTACGAGCAGTACTTC. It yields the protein CASSLRGGYYEQYF.

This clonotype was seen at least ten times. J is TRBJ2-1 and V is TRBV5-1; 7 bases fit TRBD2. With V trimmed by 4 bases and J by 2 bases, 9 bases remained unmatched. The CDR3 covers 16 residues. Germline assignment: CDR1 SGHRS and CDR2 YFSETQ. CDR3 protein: CASSTAGRGTYNEQFF. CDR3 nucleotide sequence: TGCGCCAGCAGCACAGCGGGGAGGGGCACCTACAATGAGCAGTTCTTC.

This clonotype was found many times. CDR3 in DNA: TGTGCCAGCAGCTCGTTGACAGGGGGCTATCGCGAGCAGTACTTC. Encoded protein: CASSSLTGGYREQYF. The chain joins TRBV5-6 to TRBJ2-7; 10 nucleotides match TRBD1. V shed 3 bases and J 6 bases; nucleotides not matched to a gene: 9. The V gene's germline CDR1 is SGHDT and CDR2 YYEEEE. The CDR3 extends over 15 amino acids.

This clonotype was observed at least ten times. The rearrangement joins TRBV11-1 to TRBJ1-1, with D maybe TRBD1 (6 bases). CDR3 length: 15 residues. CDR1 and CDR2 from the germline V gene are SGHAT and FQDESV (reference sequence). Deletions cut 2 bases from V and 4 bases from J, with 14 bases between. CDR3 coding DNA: TGTGCCAGCAGCTTATTCTCAGGGGCCCCCACTGAAGCTTTCTTT. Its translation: CASSLFSGAPTEAFF.

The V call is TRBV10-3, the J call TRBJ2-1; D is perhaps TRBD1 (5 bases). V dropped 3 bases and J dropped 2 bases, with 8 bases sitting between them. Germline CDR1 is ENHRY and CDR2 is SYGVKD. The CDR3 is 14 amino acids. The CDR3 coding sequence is TGTGCCATCAGTGACCTAGGGGCCTACAATGAGCAGTTCTTC. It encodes CAISDLGAYNEQFF.

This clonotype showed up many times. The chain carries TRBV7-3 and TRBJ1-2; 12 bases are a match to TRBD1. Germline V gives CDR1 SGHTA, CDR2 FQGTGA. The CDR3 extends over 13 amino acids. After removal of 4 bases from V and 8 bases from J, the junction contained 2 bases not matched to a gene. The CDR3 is CASSSGQGAGYTF. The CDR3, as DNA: TGTGCCAGCAGCTCGGGACAGGGGGCAGGCTACACCTTC.

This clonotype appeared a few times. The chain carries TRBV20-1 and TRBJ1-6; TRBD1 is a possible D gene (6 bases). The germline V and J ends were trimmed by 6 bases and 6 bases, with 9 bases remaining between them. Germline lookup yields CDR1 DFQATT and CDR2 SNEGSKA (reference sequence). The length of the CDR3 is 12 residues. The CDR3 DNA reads TGCAGTGCAACGGACAGTAATTCACCCCTCCACTTT. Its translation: CSATDSNSPLHF.

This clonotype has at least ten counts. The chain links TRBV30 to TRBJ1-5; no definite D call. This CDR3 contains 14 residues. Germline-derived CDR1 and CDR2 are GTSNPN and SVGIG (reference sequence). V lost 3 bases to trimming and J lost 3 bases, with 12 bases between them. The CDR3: CAWSTGLPNQPQHF. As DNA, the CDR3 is TGTGCCTGGAGCACCGGGTTGCCCAATCAGCCCCAGCATTTT.

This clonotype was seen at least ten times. The DNA for the CDR3 is TGTGCCAGCAGTTTACCCTTCCAGTGGCGGGAGAGAGATACGCAGTATTTT. It yields the protein CASSLPFQWRERDTQYF. V is TRBV28 and J is TRBJ2-3, with TRBD2 matching over 7 bases. The CDR3 length is 17 residues. The trim removed 2 bases at V and 5 bases at J, leaving 13 bases unmatched. Germline V lookup: CDR1 MDHEN, CDR2 SYDVKM.

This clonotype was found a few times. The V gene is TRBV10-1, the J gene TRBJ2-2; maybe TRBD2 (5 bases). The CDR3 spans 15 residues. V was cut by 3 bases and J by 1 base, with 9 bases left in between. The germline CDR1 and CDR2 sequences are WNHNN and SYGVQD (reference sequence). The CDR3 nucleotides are TGCGCCAGCAGTGACCTAGCAATGAACACCGGGGAGCTGTTTTTT. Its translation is CASSDLAMNTGELFF.

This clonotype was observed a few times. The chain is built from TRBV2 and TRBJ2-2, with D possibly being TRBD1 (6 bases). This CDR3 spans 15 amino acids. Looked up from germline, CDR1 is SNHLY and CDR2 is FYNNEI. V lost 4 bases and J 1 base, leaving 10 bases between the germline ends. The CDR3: CASSVPRGNTGELFF. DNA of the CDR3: TGTGCCAGCAGTGTTCCCAGGGGGAACACCGGGGAGCTGTTTTTT.

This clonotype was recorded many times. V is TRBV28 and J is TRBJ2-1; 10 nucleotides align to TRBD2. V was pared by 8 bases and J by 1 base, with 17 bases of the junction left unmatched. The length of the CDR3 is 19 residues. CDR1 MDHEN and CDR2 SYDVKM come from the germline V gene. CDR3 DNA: TGTGCCAGCCCCCCTGGGAGACCGGGACTAGCGAGATCCTACAATGAGCAGTTCTTC. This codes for CASPPGRPGLARSYNEQFF.

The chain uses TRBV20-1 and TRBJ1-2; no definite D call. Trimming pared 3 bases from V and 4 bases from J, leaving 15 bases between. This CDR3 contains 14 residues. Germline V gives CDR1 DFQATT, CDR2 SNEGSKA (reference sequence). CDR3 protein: CSASAGVRGYGYTF. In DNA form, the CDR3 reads TGCAGTGCTAGCGCCGGGGTCCGGGGCTATGGCTACACCTTC.

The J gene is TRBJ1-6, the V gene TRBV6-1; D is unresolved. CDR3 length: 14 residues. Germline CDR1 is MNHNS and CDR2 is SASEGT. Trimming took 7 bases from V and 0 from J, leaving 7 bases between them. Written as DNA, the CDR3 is TGTGCCAGCATACAGAGCTCCTATAATTCACCCCTCCACTTT. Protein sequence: CASIQSSYNSPLHF.

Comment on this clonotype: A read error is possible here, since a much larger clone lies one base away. The CDR3 bases are TGCAGTGCTAGAGTGAAGGTGTCGTGGTATAGCAATCAGCCCCAGTATTTT. Its translation is CSARVKVSWYSNQPQYF. The chain carries TRBV20-1 and TRBJ1-5, with D uncertain. With the DNA end fitting TRBJ2-3 better, the J assignment may be wrong. Germline V gene lookup returns CDR1 DFQATT and CDR2 SNEGSKA (reference sequence). The CDR3 has 17 residues.

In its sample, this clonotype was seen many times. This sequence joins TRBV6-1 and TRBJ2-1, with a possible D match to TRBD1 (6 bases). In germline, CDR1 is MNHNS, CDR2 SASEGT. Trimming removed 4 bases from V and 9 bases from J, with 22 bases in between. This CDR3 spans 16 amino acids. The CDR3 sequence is CASSVGFSGQGTEQFF. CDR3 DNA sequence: TGTGCCAGCAGTGTCGGATTCAGCGGTCAGGGGACTGAGCAGTTCTTC.

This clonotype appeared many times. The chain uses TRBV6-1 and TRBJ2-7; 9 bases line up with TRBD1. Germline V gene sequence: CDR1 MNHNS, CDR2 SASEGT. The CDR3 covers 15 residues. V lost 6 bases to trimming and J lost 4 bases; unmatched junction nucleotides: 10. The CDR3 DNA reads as TGTGCCAGCAGAGCTGGCGGGACAGGGCTTTACGAGCAGTACTTC. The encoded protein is CASRAGGTGLYEQYF.

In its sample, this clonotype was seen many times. CDR3 sequence reads: CASSSTSGSYEQYF. The CDR3 DNA is TGCGCCAGCAGCTCGACTAGCGGTTCCTACGAGCAGTACTTC. This rearrangement joins TRBV5-1 to TRBJ2-7; 9 bases agree with TRBD2. Germline lookup yields CDR1 SGHRS and CDR2 YFSETQ. This CDR3 is 14 amino acids long. The V gene end was trimmed by 3 bases and the J gene end by 1 base; junction bases not matched to a gene: 2.

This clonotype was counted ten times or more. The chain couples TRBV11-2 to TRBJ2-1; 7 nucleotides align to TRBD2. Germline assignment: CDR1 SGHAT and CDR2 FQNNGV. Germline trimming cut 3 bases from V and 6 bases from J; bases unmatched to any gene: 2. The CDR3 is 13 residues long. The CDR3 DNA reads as TGTGCCAGCAGCTTCTGGACTAGCAATGAGCAGTTCTTC. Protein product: CASSFWTSNEQFF.

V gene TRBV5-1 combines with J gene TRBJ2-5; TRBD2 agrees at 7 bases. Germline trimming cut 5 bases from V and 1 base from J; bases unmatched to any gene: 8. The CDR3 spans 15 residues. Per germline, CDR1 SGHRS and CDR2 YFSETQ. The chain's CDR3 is CASRRSASGQETQYF. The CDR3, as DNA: TGCGCCAGCAGGAGGTCGGCTAGCGGCCAAGAGACCCAGTACTTC.